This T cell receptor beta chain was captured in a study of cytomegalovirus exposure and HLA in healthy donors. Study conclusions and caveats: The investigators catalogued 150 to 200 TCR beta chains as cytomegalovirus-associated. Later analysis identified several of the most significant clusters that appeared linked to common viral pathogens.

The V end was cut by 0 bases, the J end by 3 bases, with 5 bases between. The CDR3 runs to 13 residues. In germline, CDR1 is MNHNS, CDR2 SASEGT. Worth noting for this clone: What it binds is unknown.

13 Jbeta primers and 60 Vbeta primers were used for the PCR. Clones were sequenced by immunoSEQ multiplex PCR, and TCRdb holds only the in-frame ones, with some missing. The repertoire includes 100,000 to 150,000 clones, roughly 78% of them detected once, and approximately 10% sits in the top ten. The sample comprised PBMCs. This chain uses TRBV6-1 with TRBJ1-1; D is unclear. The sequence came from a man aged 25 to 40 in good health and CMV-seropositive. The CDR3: CASSEARDTEAFF. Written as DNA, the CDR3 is TGTGCCAGCAGTGAAGCACGGGACACTGAAGCTTTCTTT.